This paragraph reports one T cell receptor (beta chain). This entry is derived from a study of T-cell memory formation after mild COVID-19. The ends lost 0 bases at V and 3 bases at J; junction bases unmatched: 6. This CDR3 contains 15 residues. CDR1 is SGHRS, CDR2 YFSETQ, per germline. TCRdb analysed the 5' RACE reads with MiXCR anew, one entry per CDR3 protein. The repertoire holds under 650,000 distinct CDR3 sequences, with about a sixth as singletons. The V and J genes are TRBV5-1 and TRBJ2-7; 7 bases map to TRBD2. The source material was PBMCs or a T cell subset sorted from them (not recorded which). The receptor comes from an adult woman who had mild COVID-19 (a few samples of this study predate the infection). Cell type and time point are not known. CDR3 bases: TGCGCCAGCAGCTTGGCGGCTAGCGGACACTACGAGCAGTACTTC. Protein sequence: CASSLAASGHYEQYF.